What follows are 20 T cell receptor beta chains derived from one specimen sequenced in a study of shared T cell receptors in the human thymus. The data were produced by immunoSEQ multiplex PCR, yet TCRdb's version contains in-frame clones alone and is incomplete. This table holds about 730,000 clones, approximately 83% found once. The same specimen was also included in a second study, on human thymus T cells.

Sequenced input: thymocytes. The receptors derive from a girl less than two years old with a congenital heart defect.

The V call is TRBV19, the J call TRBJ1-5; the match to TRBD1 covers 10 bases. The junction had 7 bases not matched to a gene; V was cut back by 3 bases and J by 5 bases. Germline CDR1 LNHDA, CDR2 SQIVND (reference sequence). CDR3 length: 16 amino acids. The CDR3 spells CASSMFRTGGDQPQHF. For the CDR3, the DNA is TGTGCCAGTAGTATGTTCCGGACAGGGGGAGATCAGCCCCAGCATTTT.

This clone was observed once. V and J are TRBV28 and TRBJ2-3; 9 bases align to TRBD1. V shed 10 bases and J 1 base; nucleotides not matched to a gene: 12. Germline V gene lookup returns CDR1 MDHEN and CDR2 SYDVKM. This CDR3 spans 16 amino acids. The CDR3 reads CATVGQGTVCTDTQYF. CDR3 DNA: TGTGCCACCGTAGGACAGGGGACCGTATGCACAGATACGCAGTATTTT.

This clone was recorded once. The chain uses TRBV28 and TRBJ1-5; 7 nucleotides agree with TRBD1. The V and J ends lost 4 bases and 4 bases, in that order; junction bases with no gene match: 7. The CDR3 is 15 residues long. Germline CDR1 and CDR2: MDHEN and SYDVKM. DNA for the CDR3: TGTGCCAGCAGTTCCCGGGACAGAGGGAATCAGCCCCAGCATTTT. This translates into CASSSRDRGNQPQHF.

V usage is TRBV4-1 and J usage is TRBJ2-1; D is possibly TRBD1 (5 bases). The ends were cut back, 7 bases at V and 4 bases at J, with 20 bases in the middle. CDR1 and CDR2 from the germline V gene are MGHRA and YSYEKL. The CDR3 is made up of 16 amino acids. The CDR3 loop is CASTRFWQGNYNEQFF. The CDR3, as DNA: TGCGCCAGCACCCGGTTCTGGCAGGGAAATTACAATGAGCAGTTCTTC.

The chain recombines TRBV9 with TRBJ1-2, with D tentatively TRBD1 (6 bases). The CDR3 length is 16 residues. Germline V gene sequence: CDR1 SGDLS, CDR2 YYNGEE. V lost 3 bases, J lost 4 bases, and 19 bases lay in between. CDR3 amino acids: CASSASRGGLGYGYTF. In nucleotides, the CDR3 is TGTGCCAGCAGCGCGAGCCGGGGGGGGCTTGGCTATGGCTACACCTTC.

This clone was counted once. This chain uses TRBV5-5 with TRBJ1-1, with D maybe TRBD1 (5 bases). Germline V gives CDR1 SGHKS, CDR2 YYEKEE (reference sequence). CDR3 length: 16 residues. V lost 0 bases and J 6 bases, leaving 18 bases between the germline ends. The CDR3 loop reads CASSLASRGGVAEAFF. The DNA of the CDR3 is TGTGCCAGCAGCTTGGCAAGCCGGGGGGGGGTCGCTGAAGCTTTCTTT.

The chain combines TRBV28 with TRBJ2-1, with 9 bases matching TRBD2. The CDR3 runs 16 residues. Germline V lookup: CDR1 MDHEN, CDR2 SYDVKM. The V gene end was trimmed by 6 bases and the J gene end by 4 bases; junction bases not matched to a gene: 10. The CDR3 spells CASSTPSSGAYNEQFF. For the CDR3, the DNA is TGTGCCAGCAGCACTCCCTCTAGCGGGGCGTACAATGAGCAGTTCTTC.

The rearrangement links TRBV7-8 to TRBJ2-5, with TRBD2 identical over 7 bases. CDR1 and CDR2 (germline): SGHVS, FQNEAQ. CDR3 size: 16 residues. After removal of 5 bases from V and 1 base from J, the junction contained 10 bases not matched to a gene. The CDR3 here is CASSPLVGGSQETQYF. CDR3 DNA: TGTGCCAGCAGCCCCCTGGTGGGAGGGTCCCAAGAGACCCAGTACTTC. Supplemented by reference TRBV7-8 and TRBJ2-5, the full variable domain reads GAGVSQSPRYKVAKRGQDVALRCDPISGHVSLFWYQQALGQGPEFLTYFQNEAQLDKSGLPSDRFFAERPEGSVSTLKIQRTQQEDSAVYLCASSPLVGGSQETQYFGPGTRLLVL.

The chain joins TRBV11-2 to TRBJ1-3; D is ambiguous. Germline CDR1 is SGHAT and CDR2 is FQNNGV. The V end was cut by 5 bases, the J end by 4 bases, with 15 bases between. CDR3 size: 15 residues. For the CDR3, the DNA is TGTGCCAGCAGCGGGCCTTGTGGGCAAGGAAACACCATATATTTT. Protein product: CASSGPCGQGNTIYF.

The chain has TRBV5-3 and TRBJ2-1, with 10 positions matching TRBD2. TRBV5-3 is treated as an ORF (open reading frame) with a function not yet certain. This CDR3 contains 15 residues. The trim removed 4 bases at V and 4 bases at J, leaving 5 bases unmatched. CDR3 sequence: CARSGGLARYNEQFF. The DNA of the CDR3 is TGTGCCAGAAGCGGGGGACTAGCGAGATACAATGAGCAGTTCTTC.

CDR3 protein: CASSGNRGVDTNYGYTF. CDR3 coding DNA: TGCGCCAGCAGCGGAAACAGGGGAGTCGACACTAACTATGGCTACACCTTC. The chain uses TRBV5-1 and TRBJ1-2, with 7 bases aligning to TRBD1. Trimming at V came to 4 bases and at J to 0 bases, leaving 12 bases not matched to a gene. The CDR3 is made up of 17 amino acids. The V gene's germline CDR1 is SGHRS and CDR2 YFSETQ.

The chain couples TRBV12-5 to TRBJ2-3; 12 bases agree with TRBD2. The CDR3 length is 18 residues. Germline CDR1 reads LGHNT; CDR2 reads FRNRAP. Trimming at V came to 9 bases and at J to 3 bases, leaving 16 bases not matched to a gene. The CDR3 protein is CASTLAGGPRFFTDTQYF. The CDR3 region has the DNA TGTGCTAGCACACTAGCGGGGGGACCGAGGTTTTTTACAGATACGCAGTATTTT.

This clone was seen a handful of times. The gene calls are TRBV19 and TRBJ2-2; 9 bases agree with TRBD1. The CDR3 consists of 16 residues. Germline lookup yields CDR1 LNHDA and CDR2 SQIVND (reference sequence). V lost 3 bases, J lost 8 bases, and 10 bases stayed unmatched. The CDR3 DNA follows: TGTGCCAGTAGTATTCGGGGACAGGGCCGACGGGGGGAGCTGTTTTTT. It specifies CASSIRGQGRRGELFF.

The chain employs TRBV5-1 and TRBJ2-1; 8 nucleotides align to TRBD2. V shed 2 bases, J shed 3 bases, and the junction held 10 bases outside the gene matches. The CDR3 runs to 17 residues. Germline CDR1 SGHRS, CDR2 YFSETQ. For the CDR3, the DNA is TGCGCCAGCAGCTTAATTGACGGGGGGGGGAACTACAATGAGCAGTTCTTC. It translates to CASSLIDGGGNYNEQFF.

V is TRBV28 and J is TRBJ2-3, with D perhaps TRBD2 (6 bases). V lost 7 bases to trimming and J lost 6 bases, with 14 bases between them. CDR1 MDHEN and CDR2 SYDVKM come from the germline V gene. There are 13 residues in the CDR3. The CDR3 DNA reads TGTGCCAGCACCTCGGGGGTTCAGGATACGCAGTATTTT. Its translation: CASTSGVQDTQYF.

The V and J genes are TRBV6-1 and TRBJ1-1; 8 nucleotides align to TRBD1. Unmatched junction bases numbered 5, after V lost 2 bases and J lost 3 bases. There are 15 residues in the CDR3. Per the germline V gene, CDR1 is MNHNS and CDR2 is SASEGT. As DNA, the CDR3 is TGTGCCAGCAGTGAAAGGGGACAGGAGGACACTGAAGCTTTCTTT. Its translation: CASSERGQEDTEAFF.

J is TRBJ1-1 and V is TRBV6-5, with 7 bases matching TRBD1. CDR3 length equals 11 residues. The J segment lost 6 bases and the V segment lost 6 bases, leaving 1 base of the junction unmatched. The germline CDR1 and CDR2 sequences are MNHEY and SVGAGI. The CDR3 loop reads CASRGGPEAFF. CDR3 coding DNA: TGTGCCAGCAGAGGGGGCCCTGAAGCTTTCTTT.

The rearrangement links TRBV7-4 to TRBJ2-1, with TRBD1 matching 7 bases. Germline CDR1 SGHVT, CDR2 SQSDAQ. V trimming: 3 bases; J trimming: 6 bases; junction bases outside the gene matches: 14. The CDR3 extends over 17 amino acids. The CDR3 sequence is CASSFHRKADRANEQFF. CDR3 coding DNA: TGTGCCAGCAGCTTTCATAGGAAGGCCGACAGGGCCAATGAGCAGTTCTTC.

CDR3 sequence: CASSLDNNEQFF. The DNA of the CDR3 is TGTGCCAGCAGCTTGGACAACAATGAGCAGTTCTTC. The genes are TRBV5-5 and TRBJ2-1; no definite D call. Trimming shortened V by 0 bases and J by 5 bases, and 3 bases separated the two germline ends. CDR1 SGHKS and CDR2 YYEKEE come from the germline V gene (reference sequence). The CDR3 is 12 amino acids.

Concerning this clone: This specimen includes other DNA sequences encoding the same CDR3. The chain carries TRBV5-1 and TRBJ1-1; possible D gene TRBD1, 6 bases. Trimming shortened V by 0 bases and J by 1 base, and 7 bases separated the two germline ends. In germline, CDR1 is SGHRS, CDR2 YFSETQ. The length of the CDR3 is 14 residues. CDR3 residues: CASSLGQANTEAFF. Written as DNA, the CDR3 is TGCGCCAGCAGCTTGGGACAGGCGAACACTGAAGCTTTCTTT.